This TCR beta chain was recovered during a study of CD8 T cells in ankylosing spondylitis. Scientists made TCR beta libraries using quantitative 5'-RACE with molecular barcodes. Each CDR3 protein is one row after TCRdb ran MiXCR on the 5' RACE reads. The repertoire holds about 540,000 distinct CDR3 sequences, with roughly 12% as singletons. Overall study findings and caveats: A motif of 7 to 9 highly homologous TCR beta variants was seen as apparently characteristic of ankylosing spondylitis blood. From matched ankylosing spondylitis synovial fluid, disease-linked clones were reportedly recovered at significantly enriched levels. Several of the motif variants were reported before in synovial fluid and blood from reactive arthritis.

The germline CDR1 and CDR2 sequences are DFQATT and SNEGSKA (reference sequence). V dropped 4 bases and J dropped 10 bases, with 19 bases sitting between them. This CDR3 comprises 13 residues. Comment on this clonotype: Its antigen remains unknown.

The receptor comes from a male donor with ankylosing spondylitis. Sequenced sample: blood, either unsorted or a sorted T cell fraction (not recorded which). The chain employs TRBV20-1 and TRBJ1-2; D is perhaps TRBD1 (6 bases). CDR3 DNA: TGCAGTGCTACCCCCCAGGGGATGCGTGTCTACACCTTC. It is translated as CSATPQGMRVYTF.